The source of this TCR beta chain is a study of cytomegalovirus exposure and HLA in healthy donors. PCR employed 60 Vbeta and 13 Jbeta primers. Produced via immunoSEQ multiplex PCR; TCRdb's table is partial and in-frame only. The sample records 100,000 to 150,000 clones, roughly 74% being singletons. At collection, donors were nominally healthy, but unrecorded immune exposures were probable. Trimming cost V 3 bases and J 5 bases, with 17 bases left between them. The germline V gene has CDR1 MDHEN and CDR2 SYDVKM. This CDR3 spans 16 amino acids. Of note for this clone: Its cognate antigen is unknown.

Study findings and constraints: Some V segments, including TRBV6-2 and TRBV6-3, were excluded as indistinguishable. According to a later analysis, most TCR beta chains associated with CMV appeared HLA-restricted. Investigators reported 150 to 200 TCR beta chains as tied to cytomegalovirus.

This chain connects TRBV28 to TRBJ1-5, with D possibly matching TRBD1 (5 bases). Input material: PBMCs. This TCR was recovered from a male donor in good health and CMV-seronegative. CDR3 in amino acids: CASSFGRGESHQPQHF. The CDR3, as DNA: TGTGCCAGCAGTTTTGGGAGGGGAGAGTCTCATCAGCCCCAGCATTTT.